The 8 T cell receptor beta chains in this list originate from one sample, sequenced in a study of shared clonotypes between healthy human individuals (TCRdb year 2020). Library preparation employed the immunoSEQ multiplex PCR assay. Here the immuneACCESS table is served through TCRdb, limited to in-frame sequences with V and J called. Missing clones are a known gap in these copies; in checked studies unresolved V genes cover under half, and the rest lacks a known reason. The sample data list around 2.5 million clones, and over 85% of these were observed just once. The top ten hold roughly 0.39% of the sample. The sequencing sample was made of naive CD4+ T cells from PBMCs. The meaning of the sample's cell subset or site label: CD45RA+ positively selected. Every receptor here comes from a young man in good health. Some clones in this sample may be carry-over from other donors' samples.

This chain connects TRBV2 to TRBJ2-5; D not certain. V was cut by 10 bases and J by 1 base, with 16 bases left in between. The CDR3 spans 14 residues. Germline CDR1 and CDR2: SNHLY and FYNNEI. CDR3 sequence reads: CATDLGGFQETQYF. DNA for the CDR3: TGTGCCACAGACTTGGGCGGCTTCCAAGAGACCCAGTACTTC. Complete variable domain (other parts from reference TRBV2 and TRBJ2-5): EPEVTQTPSHQVTQMGQEVILRCVPISNHLYFYWYRQILGQKVEFLVSFYNNEISEKSEIFDDQFSVERPDGSNFTLKIRSTKLEDSAMYFCATDLGGFQETQYFGPGTRLLVL.

The rearrangement links TRBV5-4 to TRBJ2-2; the match to TRBD2 covers 9 bases. V shed 5 bases, J shed 7 bases, and the junction held 9 bases outside the gene matches. Germline CDR1 reads SGHNT; CDR2 reads YYREEE (reference sequence). This CDR3 has 15 residues. The DNA of the CDR3 is TGTGCCAGCAGAGTAGCGGGAGTAGAGAACGGGGAGCTGTTTTTT. Translating gives CASRVAGVENGELFF.

Concerning this clone: The sample contains more than one DNA sequence encoding this CDR3. The chain combines TRBV5-1 with TRBJ1-5; TRBD1 might be the D (5 bases). The CDR3 is made up of 15 amino acids. Germline loops: CDR1 SGHRS, CDR2 YFSETQ. Deletions cut 1 base from V and 1 base from J, with 9 bases between. In nucleotides, the CDR3 is TGCGCCAGCAGCTTGTTGGGGGGAAGCAATCAGCCCCAGCATTTT. It specifies CASSLLGGSNQPQHF.

With respect to this clone: The sample contains more than one DNA sequence encoding this CDR3. The chain carries TRBV9 and TRBJ2-2; D is unclear. With 0 bases removed from V and 1 base from J, the gap between germline ends came to 7 bases. CDR3 length: 15 amino acids. Germline V CDR1 and CDR2: SGDLS, YYNGEE. The DNA for the CDR3 is TGTGCCAGCAGCGTAGTGCAACAGAACACCGGGGAGCTGTTTTTT. Protein product: CASSVVQQNTGELFF.

V and J are TRBV4-2 and TRBJ2-5, with D hard to call. Germline-derived CDR1 and CDR2 are LGHNA and YNFKEQ. The ends were cut back, 0 bases at V and 5 bases at J, with 13 bases in the middle. This CDR3 contains 15 residues. CDR3 sequence reads: CASSQDRRESETQYF. The CDR3 DNA is TGTGCCAGCAGCCAAGATCGTAGGGAATCGGAGACCCAGTACTTC.

The chain carries TRBV6-6 and TRBJ2-3; 11 nucleotides align to TRBD2. V shed 5 bases, J shed 5 bases, and the junction held 9 bases outside the gene matches. Germline V gene data show CDR1 as MNHNY and CDR2 as SVGAGI (reference sequence). The CDR3 is 16 amino acids. The CDR3 loop reads CASSPRTSGFGDTQYF. CDR3 sequence (DNA): TGTGCCAGCAGTCCACGGACTAGCGGGTTCGGAGATACGCAGTATTTT.

The gene calls are TRBV7-6 and TRBJ2-7; possible D gene TRBD2, 6 bases. Looked up from germline, CDR1 is SGHVS and CDR2 is FNYEAQ. Trimming took 1 base from V and 6 from J, leaving 10 bases between them. The CDR3 covers 13 residues. The CDR3 DNA reads as TGTGCCAGCAGCTTAGTATTTAGCGGCGAGCAGTACTTC. Protein: CASSLVFSGEQYF.

The chain combines TRBV14 with TRBJ2-7; no clear D. The ends were cut back, 2 bases at V and 0 bases at J, with 8 bases in the middle. The V gene's germline CDR1 is SGHDN and CDR2 FVKESK. The CDR3 is made up of 14 amino acids. CDR3 region: CASSQWVSSYEQYF. CDR3 DNA sequence: TGTGCCAGCAGCCAATGGGTCAGCTCCTACGAGCAGTACTTC.